The 9 T cell receptor beta chains listed next were all sequenced from one sample in a study of human T cells and chemical hapten exposure. One entry per CDR3 protein results from TCRdb running MiXCR on the RACE reads. The repertoire holds around 120,000 distinct CDR3 sequences, with more than 9.5% as singletons. Time point indicated: patch test 1, 2 weeks after DPC sensitization. The treatment is: therapeutic diphenylcyclopropenone sensitization with weekly scalp DPC. Specimen: whole blood, collected in connection with sensitization to the hapten diphenylcyclopropenone (DPC). The receptors stem from a middle-aged woman with alopecia areata. Some clones in this sample may be carry-over from other donors' samples.

On this clonotype: This may be a read error: a much more frequent sequence differs by one nucleotide. The missing conserved phenylalanine or tryptophan at the end of this CDR3 makes a read error likely. The chain employs TRBV20-1 and TRBJ2-1, with 7 bases lining up with TRBD2. The J segment lost 2 bases and the V segment lost 5 bases, leaving 6 bases of the junction unmatched. From germline, CDR1 is DFQATT and CDR2 SNEGSKA (reference sequence). CDR3 length equals 14 residues. CDR3 DNA sequence: TGCAGTGCTCTGGCGGGAGTGGCCTACAATGAGCAGTTCCTC. This codes for CSALAGVAYNEQFL.

This clonotype occurred a few times. The V call is TRBV6-2 or TRBV6-3, the J call TRBJ2-1; 8 bases line up with TRBD2. With 11 bases clipped from V and 6 bases from J, the junction kept 12 bases outside the gene matches. The CDR3 is made up of 14 amino acids. Germline V lookup: CDR1 MNHEY, CDR2 SVGEGT. CDR3 DNA: TGTGCCTCCCGAGGTAGCGGGACCAGCAATGAGCAGTTCTTC. This gives the protein CASRGSGTSNEQFF.

There are many counts of this clonotype. V is TRBV7-2 and J is TRBJ2-1; 9 bases agree with TRBD2. There are 15 residues in the CDR3. CDR1 is SGHTA, CDR2 FQGNSA, per germline. Trimming took 7 bases from V and 1 from J; bases not matched to a gene: 5. The CDR3 spells CASKLSGGSYNEQFF. The CDR3 nucleotides are TGTGCCAGCAAACTTAGCGGGGGTTCCTACAATGAGCAGTTCTTC.

This clonotype was counted ten times or more. The V call is TRBV11-2, the J call TRBJ2-3; 9 bases align to TRBD2. Trimming cost V 3 bases and J 1 base; bases outside gene matches: 8. The length of the CDR3 is 17 residues. Per germline, CDR1 SGHAT and CDR2 FQNNGV. The CDR3 sequence: CASSFPSGRSRTDTQYF. DNA for the CDR3: TGTGCCAGCAGCTTCCCCAGCGGGAGGTCACGCACAGATACGCAGTATTTT.

In this sample, this clonotype turned up a few times. This chain links TRBV29-1 with TRBJ2-1; D perhaps matches TRBD2 (5 bases). Trimming took off 2 bases at V and 12 bases at J, with 17 bases between the two ends. This CDR3 spans 13 amino acids. Germline-derived CDR1 and CDR2 are SQVTM and ANQGSEA. For the CDR3, the DNA is TGCAGCGTTGAACGCGGAGAGGGTGCATCGCAGTTCTTC. Its translation is CSVERGEGASQFF.

This clonotype was counted between two and nine times. The rearrangement links TRBV7-2 to TRBJ1-2, with D maybe TRBD1 (5 bases). With 5 bases removed from V and 8 bases from J, the gap between germline ends came to 21 bases. The germline V gene encodes CDR1 SGHTA and CDR2 FQGNSA. The CDR3 runs to 15 residues. The CDR3 loop reads CASSVYGGQPGGYTF. CDR3 nucleotides: TGTGCCAGCAGCGTCTATGGAGGACAACCGGGCGGCTACACCTTC. The entire variable domain, with the rest obtained from reference TRBV7-2 and TRBJ1-2, is as follows: GAGVSQSPSNKVTEKGKDVELRCDPISGHTALYWYRQSLGQGLEFLIYFQGNSAPDKSGLPSDRFSAERTGGSVSTLTIQRTQQEDSAVYLCASSVYGGQPGGYTFGSGTRLTVV.

This clonotype was seen at least ten times. The V gene is TRBV20-1, the J gene TRBJ2-3; 13 bases are shared with TRBD2. Trimming at V came to 3 bases and at J to 1 base, leaving 4 bases not matched to a gene. CDR1 and CDR2 from the germline V gene are DFQATT and SNEGSKA (reference sequence). The CDR3 is made up of 16 amino acids. In DNA, the CDR3 is TGCAGTGCTAGTGGGGGACTAGCGGGACGCACAGATACGCAGTATTTT. Translation gives CSASGGLAGRTDTQYF.

V and J are TRBV7-2 and TRBJ2-1, with 7 nucleotides matching TRBD2. This CDR3 has 14 amino acids. V dropped 11 bases and J dropped 6; count of bases not matched to a gene: 13. Germline V CDR1 and CDR2: SGHTA, FQGNSA. CDR3 DNA sequence: TGTGCCGGAGAGCGGGGAGGGCCGGGCAATGAGCAGTTCTTC. Translated, it gives CAGERGGPGNEQFF.

This clonotype has at least ten counts. This chain joins TRBV12-5 and TRBJ1-1, with unresolved D. This CDR3 comprises 11 residues. Trimming cost V 6 bases and J 4 bases, with 6 bases left between them. The germline V gene encodes CDR1 LGHNT and CDR2 FRNRAP. DNA for the CDR3: TGTGCTAGTGGGGTCAGCACTGAAGCTTTCTTT. Translated, it gives CASGVSTEAFF.